These 19 T cell receptor beta chains share one sample of origin, sequenced in a study of low-dose radiotherapy and immunotherapy resistance in tumors. The time point: before trial treatment. TRAV and TRBV primers primed cDNA for both TCRalpha and TCRbeta. Amplification, which lasted 20 PCR cycles, used a constant-region primer and V-primer adapter to amplify TCRs. MiXCR, run by TCRdb on the reads, gives a single entry per CDR3 protein. The sample shows more than 45,000 distinct CDR3 sequences, around 27% of them seen only once. The source material was PBMCs, sampled before treatment. All receptors derive from a male donor with prostate cancer.

This clonotype was recorded a few times. V and J are TRBV3-1 and TRBJ2-1; no reliable D call. Trimming pared 4 bases from V and 6 bases from J, leaving 10 bases between. The CDR3 sequence is 13 residues long. CDR1 LGHDT and CDR2 YNNKEL come from the germline V gene (reference sequence). In DNA form, the CDR3 reads TGTGCCAGCAGCCCCCACGGACCCAATGAGCAGTTCTTC. As protein: CASSPHGPNEQFF.

This clonotype came up many times. V gene TRBV29-1 combines with J gene TRBJ2-3, with 15 bases matching TRBD2. The CDR3 covers 17 residues. The V gene's germline CDR1 is SQVTM and CDR2 ANQGSEA. Unmatched junction bases numbered 11, after V lost 4 bases and J lost 6 bases. CDR3 sequence (DNA): TGCAGCGTTGCTGGGTCCGGGACTAGCGGGGGGCCTGATACGCAGTATTTT. It encodes CSVAGSGTSGGPDTQYF.

Turning to this clonotype: A far larger clone lies a single base away; this is likely a read error. The V gene is TRBV15, the J gene TRBJ2-5; TRBD1 or TRBD2 may be the D gene (6 bases each). The V end was cut by 3 bases, the J end by 11 bases, with 25 bases between. This CDR3 region has 16 residues. In germline, CDR1 is LNHNV, CDR2 YYDKDF (reference sequence). As DNA, the CDR3 is TGTGCCACCAGCAGGGATCTGGTGGGGGGCTACAATGAGCAGTACTTC. As protein: CATSRDLVGGYNEQYF.

This clonotype was seen ten or more times. J is TRBJ2-7 and V is TRBV7-2, with D perhaps matching TRBD1 or TRBD2 (6 bases each). Trimming took 3 bases from V and 7 from J, leaving 19 bases between them. CDR3 size: 15 residues. Looked up from germline, CDR1 is SGHTA and CDR2 is FQGNSA. The CDR3 loop is CASSLGAGLALEQYF. The CDR3 nucleotides are TGTGCCAGCAGCTTGGGGGCGGGACTGGCTTTGGAGCAGTACTTC.

There are many counts of this clonotype. The chain has TRBV4-3 and TRBJ2-7; TRBD2 aligns across 7 bases. The germline gives CDR1 LGHNA, CDR2 YSLEER. V shed 1 base, J shed 2 bases, and the junction held 5 bases outside the gene matches. The CDR3 spans 15 residues. The CDR3 DNA follows: TGCGCCAGCAGCCAAGGGCTAGCGGTAACCTACGAGCAGTACTTC. As protein: CASSQGLAVTYEQYF.

This clonotype was seen ten or more times. The chain is built from TRBV5-1 and TRBJ2-1; D unclear. Trimming removed 0 bases from V and 7 bases from J, with 8 bases in between. The CDR3 runs to 13 residues. Germline V CDR1 and CDR2: SGHRS, YFSETQ. CDR3 amino acids: CASSLGLLNEQFF. The CDR3 nucleotides are TGCGCCAGCAGCTTGGGCCTACTGAATGAGCAGTTCTTC.

About this clonotype: With a far larger clone one base away, a read error is the likely cause. The chain couples TRBV6-8 to TRBJ1-3, with D uncertain. The CDR3 totals 13 residues. V was clipped by 10 bases and J by 3 bases, with 13 bases between them. CDR1 MNHGY and CDR2 SAAAGT come from the germline V gene. The CDR3 region has the DNA TGTGCCACTTCAAGGGAGTTTGGAAACACCATATATTTT. Translation gives CATSREFGNTIYF.

This clonotype was observed many times. The chain links TRBV11-2 to TRBJ2-1; the D gene is possibly TRBD1 (5 bases). In germline, CDR1 is SGHAT, CDR2 FQNNGV. CDR3 length equals 15 residues. Trimming cost V 0 bases and J 8 bases, with 14 bases left between them. CDR3 sequence: CASSLDGSGSDEQFF. The CDR3 region has the DNA TGTGCCAGCAGCTTAGATGGTTCAGGGTCAGATGAGCAGTTCTTC.

This clonotype was observed a handful of times. The chain combines TRBV7-9 with TRBJ2-3; D may be TRBD2 (7 bases). There are 16 residues in the CDR3. V was shortened by 4 bases and J by 1 base, with 15 bases between the two germline ends. Germline CDR1 and CDR2: SEHNR and FQNEAQ (reference sequence). CDR3 DNA sequence: TGTGCCAGCAGCTCCCACGGGGGGCAACGCACAGATACGCAGTATTTT. It codes for CASSSHGGQRTDTQYF.

Comments on this clonotype: A much larger clone is a single base away; this may be a read error. The gene calls are TRBV28 and TRBJ1-1; TRBD1 matches at 8 bases. This CDR3 has 14 amino acids. Germline CDR1 is MDHEN and CDR2 is SYDVKM. The CDR3 region is CASRLSTGGVRAFF. For the CDR3, the DNA is TGTGCCAGCAGGTTATCAACAGGGGGGGTTCGGGCTTTCTTT.

The chain joins TRBV14 to TRBJ1-1; D ambiguous. There are 14 residues in the CDR3. V lost 4 bases, J lost 0 bases, and 9 bases lay in between. CDR1 is SGHDN, CDR2 FVKESK, per germline. CDR3 residues: CASSPLSMNTEAFF. CDR3 coding DNA: TGTGCCAGCAGCCCTCTTTCCATGAACACTGAAGCTTTCTTT.

This clonotype was observed a handful of times. The J gene is TRBJ2-7, the V gene TRBV28, with 8 bases identical to TRBD2. There are 13 residues in the CDR3. Germline assignment: CDR1 MDHEN and CDR2 SYDVKM. V was clipped by 6 bases and J by 4 bases; unmatched bases: 5. This CDR3 reads CASSPGGEYEQYF. The CDR3, as DNA: TGTGCCAGCAGCCCCGGGGGGGAGTACGAGCAGTACTTC.

The gene calls are TRBV6-4 and TRBJ1-5, with 8 bases fitting TRBD1. The V segment lost 5 bases and the J segment 2 bases; nucleotides outside the gene matches: 5. CDR1 is MRHNA and CDR2 is SNTAGT in the germline V gene. This CDR3 is 15 amino acids long. The CDR3 sequence is CASSPQGGGNQPQHF. The CDR3 region has the DNA TGTGCCAGCAGTCCACAGGGGGGTGGCAATCAGCCCCAGCATTTT.

This clonotype was seen ten or more times. V and J are TRBV18 and TRBJ1-1; D uncertain. Germline values: CDR1 KGHSH, CDR2 LQKENI. The CDR3 spans 16 residues. Trimming took 1 base from V and 1 from J, leaving 13 bases between them. The CDR3 sequence is CASSPRKLIQNTEAFF. In DNA form, the CDR3 reads TGTGCCAGCTCACCACGGAAGCTAATACAGAACACTGAAGCTTTCTTT.

Ten or more counts support this clonotype. The V gene is TRBV7-9, the J gene TRBJ1-6; TRBD1 matches 8 bases. V lost 7 bases, J lost 7 bases, and 0 bases stayed unmatched. Germline V lookup: CDR1 SEHNR, CDR2 FQNEAQ (reference sequence). The CDR3 runs to 12 residues. The CDR3 sequence is CASNRGNSPLHF. CDR3 nucleotide sequence: TGTGCCAGCAACAGGGGGAATTCACCCCTCCACTTT.

This clonotype was recorded many times. The chain employs TRBV24-1 and TRBJ2-3, with 13 bases aligning to TRBD2. In germline, CDR1 is KGHDR, CDR2 SFDVKD. Trimming cost V 10 bases and J 4 bases; bases outside gene matches: 4. The CDR3 sequence is 14 residues long. The CDR3 protein is CATGLAGAADTQYF. The CDR3 DNA follows: TGTGCCACTGGACTAGCGGGAGCCGCAGATACGCAGTATTTT.

This clonotype was counted a few times. The rearrangement joins TRBV6-1 to TRBJ2-1, with 7 bases aligning to TRBD1. The CDR3 runs to 15 residues. The V gene end was trimmed by 7 bases and the J gene end by 4 bases; junction bases not matched to a gene: 10. Germline V lookup: CDR1 MNHNS, CDR2 SASEGT. DNA for the CDR3: TGTGCCAGCAACCTAGACAGGGACGGATACAATGAGCAGTTCTTC. It translates to CASNLDRDGYNEQFF.

By share of the sample, this clonotype is medium-sized. This chain links TRBV5-5 with TRBJ1-4; no clear D gene. Trimming left V 5 bases short and J 0 bases short, with 17 bases between. The CDR3 runs to 17 residues. Per the germline V gene, CDR1 is SGHKS and CDR2 is YYEKEE (reference sequence). CDR3 amino acids: CASSSRGILATNEKLFF. The CDR3, as DNA: TGTGCCAGCAGTAGCCGTGGGATACTTGCAACTAATGAAAAACTGTTTTTT.

This clonotype was seen repeatedly, ten times or more. The V gene is TRBV15, the J gene TRBJ2-7, with a tentative D call TRBD1 (7 bases). Per the germline V gene, CDR1 is LNHNV and CDR2 is YYDKDF (reference sequence). Trimming left V 3 bases short and J 3 bases short, with 15 bases between. This CDR3 contains 15 residues. CDR3 nucleotides: TGTGCCACCAGCAGGGGAGGACAGGTAAACTACGAGCAGTACTTC. This gives the protein CATSRGGQVNYEQYF. The variable domain in full, completed from reference TRBV15 and TRBJ2-7, reads DAMVIQNPRYQVTQFGKPVTLSCSQTLNHNVMYWYQQKSSQAPKLLFHYYDKDFNNEADTPDNFQSRRPNTSFCFLDIRSPGLGDTAMYLCATSRGGQVNYEQYFGPGTRLTVT.